This entry lists 7 T cell receptor beta chains sequenced from one sample in a study of identical twins (dated by TCRdb to the mid-2010s). Library preparation used 5' RACE. This sample was sequenced with an Illumina HiSeq 2000. The raw public data were reprocessed by TCRdb itself: fastp quality trimming at Q25, MiXCR clonotype calling, in-frame beta chains only. A single entry per CDR3 protein holds the most common genes and DNA from its merged rows. This sample lists 1.5 million to 2 million distinct CDR3 sequences; 32% were detected once. The ten largest clones represent over 0.25% of the sample. Sequencing was done on a sample of cord blood. These receptors originate from a newborn girl in good health.

In this sample, this clonotype turned up a few times. This chain connects TRBV29-1 to TRBJ1-2, with a tentative D call TRBD1 (5 bases). V lost 4 bases to trimming and J lost 8 bases, with 14 bases between them. The CDR3 is 12 residues long. The germline V gene has CDR1 SQVTM and CDR2 ANQGSEA. Here the CDR3 reads CSVAQGALGYTF. The CDR3 DNA follows: TGCAGCGTTGCCCAGGGCGCCCTCGGCTACACCTTC. Combining the CDR3 with reference TRBV29-1 and TRBJ1-2 gives the whole variable domain SAVISQKPSRDICQRGTSLTIQCQVDSQVTMMFWYRQQPGQSLTLIATANQGSEATYESGFVIDKFPISRPNLTFSTLTVSNMSPEDSSIYLCSVAQGALGYTFGSGTRLTVV.

The chain carries TRBV20-1 and TRBJ2-1, with 8 bases identical to TRBD2. With V trimmed by 5 bases and J by 0 bases, 3 bases remained unmatched. Germline lookup yields CDR1 DFQATT and CDR2 SNEGSKA (reference sequence). The CDR3 extends over 14 amino acids. The CDR3 region is CSAERGYSYNEQFF. CDR3 in DNA: TGCAGTGCTGAGCGGGGGTACTCCTACAATGAGCAGTTCTTC.

Only a few counts were recorded for this clonotype. This chain links TRBV9 with TRBJ2-1; no clear D. The CDR3 spans 15 residues. The V end lost 2 bases, the J end lost 0 bases, and 9 bases lay between the germline ends. CDR1 and CDR2 from the germline V gene are SGDLS and YYNGEE. The CDR3 DNA sequence: TGTGCCAGCAGCGTTGTGAGTTACTCCTACAATGAGCAGTTCTTC. Protein sequence: CASSVVSYSYNEQFF.

The rearrangement links TRBV29-1 to TRBJ2-5, with no clear D. Germline CDR1 reads SQVTM; CDR2 reads ANQGSEA. The CDR3 consists of 12 residues. Trimming removed 4 bases at V and 1 base at J, with 7 bases between. CDR3 sequence reads: CSVGSPQETQYF. CDR3 DNA: TGCAGCGTTGGGTCACCCCAAGAGACCCAGTACTTC.

The V call is TRBV29-1, the J call TRBJ1-1; maybe TRBD1 (6 bases). The germline V gene has CDR1 SQVTM and CDR2 ANQGSEA. V lost 6 bases and J 0 bases, leaving 11 bases between the germline ends. The CDR3 is made up of 13 amino acids. The CDR3 nucleotides are TGCAGCGTACAAGACAGGATGAACACTGAAGCTTTCTTT. Translation gives CSVQDRMNTEAFF.

The chain recombines TRBV4-2 with TRBJ2-3, with 14 positions matching TRBD2. The CDR3 sequence is 17 residues long. Per germline, CDR1 LGHNA and CDR2 YNFKEQ. V shed 1 base, J shed 11 bases, and the junction held 11 bases outside the gene matches. DNA for the CDR3: TGTGCCAGCAGCCAAGCTAGACTAGCGGGAGGGCCAAGTCGGCAGTATTTT. Translating it yields CASSQARLAGGPSRQYF.

This clonotype turned up a few times. V and J are TRBV20-1 and TRBJ2-7, with 8 bases matching TRBD2. Germline trimming cut 6 bases from V and 2 bases from J; bases unmatched to any gene: 12. Per the germline V gene, CDR1 is DFQATT and CDR2 is SNEGSKA (reference sequence). The CDR3 totals 15 residues. This chain's CDR3 is CSALQPGLEPYEQYF. The CDR3 DNA is TGCAGTGCCCTACAACCGGGACTAGAACCCTACGAGCAGTACTTC.